The 29 T cell receptor beta chains reported below all come from one sample, sequenced in a study of blood T cell repertoires in COVID-19. Profiled with immunoSEQ multiplex PCR; TCRdb holds only in-frame clones, not every one. The table includes approximately 150,000 clones, 80% to 90% detected once. Specimen: peripheral blood. The receptor set was obtained from a man aged 35 to 55 with acute or convalescent COVID-19.

V and J are TRBV7-8 and TRBJ1-3; D is unresolved. CDR1 is SGHVS, CDR2 FQNEAQ, per germline. The CDR3 has 15 residues. Trimming stripped 2 bases from V and 1 base from J, with 9 bases between. The CDR3 DNA follows: TGTGCCAGCAGCTTAAACAGTCGATCTGGAAACACCATATATTTT. It specifies CASSLNSRSGNTIYF.

The genes are TRBV3-1 (or the pseudogene TRBV3-2) and TRBJ1-6; 9 bases map to TRBD1. V lost 4 bases, J lost 5 bases, and 9 bases stayed unmatched. The CDR3 runs 17 residues. Germline loops: CDR1 LGHDT, CDR2 YNNKEL (reference sequence). The CDR3 bases are TGTGCCAGCAGCCGGTGGGGACAGGGAGTCAATAATTCACCCCTCCACTTT. This translates into CASSRWGQGVNNSPLHF.

The gene calls are TRBV15 and TRBJ2-5, with a possible D match to TRBD2 (5 bases). CDR3 length equals 14 residues. Germline CDR1 and CDR2: LNHNV and YYDKDF (reference sequence). V was clipped by 1 base and J by 4 bases, with 10 bases between them. The CDR3 sequence is CATSRGGLRETQYF. CDR3 coding DNA: TGTGCCACCAGCAGAGGAGGGCTACGAGAGACCCAGTACTTC.

The chain combines TRBV7-9 with TRBJ2-7; D ambiguous. Germline loops: CDR1 SEHNR, CDR2 FQNEAQ (reference sequence). The CDR3 runs to 14 residues. The ends were cut back, 0 bases at V and 4 bases at J, with 10 bases in the middle. CDR3 nucleotides: TGTGCCAGCAGCTTAGCCAGACAAGCATACGAGCAGTACTTC. It translates to CASSLARQAYEQYF.

The chain employs TRBV3-1 (or the pseudogene TRBV3-2) and TRBJ2-3, with a weak D call TRBD1 (5 bases). CDR1 is LGHDT, CDR2 YNNKEL, per germline (reference sequence). The CDR3 contains 13 residues. The germline V and J ends were trimmed by 5 bases and 5 bases, with 11 bases remaining between them. In nucleotides, the CDR3 is TGTGCCAGCAGCAGGGGCCGCGGAGATACGCAGTATTTT. Amino acid sequence: CASSRGRGDTQYF.

This clone appeared a single time. The rearrangement uses TRBV5-4 and TRBJ1-1; no firm D call. V shed 2 bases and J shed 4 bases, with 18 bases lying between them. This CDR3 has 16 residues. Germline CDR1 reads SGHNT; CDR2 reads YYREEE (reference sequence). Written as DNA, the CDR3 is TGTGCCAGCAGCTTAGAGCGTCAGCGGGCGAGCACTGAAGCTTTCTTT. Protein: CASSLERQRASTEAFF.

This sequence joins TRBV2 and TRBJ1-1, with 7 nucleotides matching TRBD1. Germline trimming cut 7 bases from V and 2 bases from J; bases unmatched to any gene: 7. The CDR3 runs to 14 residues. Germline CDR1 reads SNHLY; CDR2 reads FYNNEI. The CDR3: CASMGNRGNTEAFF. CDR3 sequence (DNA): TGTGCCAGCATGGGTAACAGGGGAAACACTGAAGCTTTCTTT.

This chain links TRBV20-1 with TRBJ1-5, with D possibly TRBD1 on 6 matching bases. CDR3 length: 17 residues. The V end lost 3 bases, the J end lost 1 base, and 19 bases lay between the germline ends. Germline V gene lookup returns CDR1 DFQATT and CDR2 SNEGSKA (reference sequence). The CDR3 DNA sequence: TGCAGTGCTAGTGGCAGGGGTGGGTCGGGAAGCAATCAGCCCCAGCATTTT. It translates to CSASGRGGSGSNQPQHF.

The chain recombines TRBV28 with TRBJ1-6, with a tentative D call TRBD1 (6 bases). V was trimmed by 4 bases and J by 6 bases, leaving 13 bases between them. The germline gives CDR1 MDHEN, CDR2 SYDVKM. This CDR3 region has 15 residues. In DNA form, the CDR3 reads TGTGCCAGCAGTTACGAACAGGGCTCTAATTCACCCCTCCACTTT. It specifies CASSYEQGSNSPLHF.

V usage is TRBV10-3 and J usage is TRBJ1-2; D ambiguous. The CDR3 covers 11 residues. Trimming took off 6 bases at V and 6 bases at J, with 8 bases between the two ends. Per germline, CDR1 ENHRY and CDR2 SYGVKD. CDR3 DNA sequence: TGTGCCATCAGCGGAGGGAATGGCTACACCTTC. Translation gives CAISGGNGYTF.

The chain links TRBV5-5 to TRBJ1-5; D remains unclear. Germline assignment: CDR1 SGHKS and CDR2 YYEKEE (reference sequence). The CDR3 sequence is 15 residues long. The V gene lost 2 bases and the J gene lost 4 bases, with 13 bases spanning the gap. CDR3 residues: CASSFGVVENQPQHF. CDR3 in DNA: TGTGCCAGCAGCTTCGGGGTTGTTGAGAATCAGCCCCAGCATTTT.

This clone was seen only once. The rearrangement uses TRBV18 and TRBJ1-6; 7 bases match TRBD1. Germline trimming cut 1 base from V and 8 bases from J; bases unmatched to any gene: 2. Germline values: CDR1 KGHSH, CDR2 LQKENI. The CDR3 has 14 residues. The CDR3 nucleotides are TGTGCCAGCTCACCACAGGGGGCAGATTCACCCCTCCACTTT. Protein sequence: CASSPQGADSPLHF.

The rearrangement uses TRBV5-4 and TRBJ2-5; D might be TRBD1 (6 bases). In germline, CDR1 is SGHNT, CDR2 YYREEE (reference sequence). V shed 0 bases and J shed 4 bases, with 10 bases lying between them. This CDR3 region has 14 residues. CDR3 region: CASSLGQVGETQYF. In nucleotides, the CDR3 is TGTGCCAGCAGCTTGGGACAGGTGGGAGAGACCCAGTACTTC.

V usage is TRBV30 and J usage is TRBJ1-5, with D uncertain. Trimming left V 0 bases short and J 0 bases short, with 21 bases between. Germline CDR1 is GTSNPN and CDR2 is SVGIG (reference sequence). The CDR3 runs to 19 residues. The CDR3 DNA reads as TGTGCCTGGAGTGTTGATTTTTTTGTGGGAGACTATAGCAATCAGCCCCAGCATTTT. This encodes CAWSVDFFVGDYSNQPQHF.

The chain is built from TRBV4-3 and TRBJ2-5, with D perhaps TRBD2 (6 bases). This CDR3 has 14 residues. Germline V gene data show CDR1 as LGHNA and CDR2 as YSLEER. Trimming took off 0 bases at V and 2 bases at J, with 7 bases between the two ends. CDR3 DNA: TGCGCCAGCAGCCAAGAGGGGGGTCAAGAGACCCAGTACTTC. This gives the protein CASSQEGGQETQYF.

The J gene is TRBJ2-2, the V gene TRBV7-3, with 9 bases fitting TRBD2. The V and J ends lost 7 bases and 4 bases, in that order; junction bases with no gene match: 4. Germline CDR1 SGHTA, CDR2 FQGTGA. The CDR3 is made up of 14 amino acids. The CDR3 sequence: CASTKGLATGELFF. For the CDR3, the DNA is TGTGCCAGCACCAAGGGACTAGCCACCGGGGAGCTGTTTTTT.

This chain links TRBV12-3 or TRBV12-4 with TRBJ2-7; D possibly corresponds to TRBD2 (6 bases). The CDR3 is made up of 11 amino acids. Deletions cut 8 bases from V and 5 bases from J, with 10 bases between. The CDR3 here is CASGWRDEQYF. CDR3 DNA: TGTGCCAGCGGCTGGAGGGACGAGCAGTACTTC.

J is TRBJ1-4 and V is TRBV6-5, with no clear D. The V gene lost 0 bases and the J gene lost 7 bases, with 3 bases spanning the gap. The CDR3 is made up of 12 amino acids. Germline V CDR1 and CDR2: MNHEY, SVGAGI. CDR3 protein: CASSYSSEKLFF. CDR3 DNA sequence: TGTGCCAGCAGTTACTCGAGTGAAAAACTGTTTTTT.

This clone showed up just a few times. This chain links TRBV9 with TRBJ1-5; 7 bases align to TRBD1. The CDR3 totals 12 residues. The junction had 2 bases not matched to a gene; V was cut back by 7 bases and J by 4 bases. Per germline, CDR1 SGDLS and CDR2 YYNGEE. CDR3 nucleotide sequence: TGTGCCAGCGGACAGGCGAATCAGCCCCAGCATTTT. Amino acid sequence: CASGQANQPQHF.

The chain couples TRBV27 to TRBJ1-6; D gene ambiguous. V was shortened by 6 bases and J by 5 bases, with 17 bases between the two germline ends. Germline V gene lookup returns CDR1 MNHEY and CDR2 SMNVEV (reference sequence). The CDR3 is made up of 16 amino acids. The CDR3 reads CASSPRAVANNSPLHF. Written as DNA, the CDR3 is TGTGCCAGCAGCCCTCGAGCCGTCGCAAATAATTCACCCCTCCACTTT.

The gene calls are TRBV3-1 (or the pseudogene TRBV3-2) and TRBJ2-5, with 9 bases fitting TRBD2. Looked up from germline, CDR1 is LGHDT and CDR2 is YNNKEL (reference sequence). CDR3 length: 15 amino acids. J lost 0 bases, V lost 4 bases, and 3 bases had no gene match. CDR3 sequence: CASSRLADNQETQYF. In DNA form, the CDR3 reads TGTGCCAGCAGCCGACTAGCGGACAACCAAGAGACCCAGTACTTC.

This clone was observed once. The chain couples TRBV5-8 to TRBJ1-5; TRBD1 is a possible D gene (5 bases). Germline V gene lookup returns CDR1 SGHTS and CDR2 YDEGEE. The germline V and J ends were trimmed by 4 bases and 0 bases, with 17 bases remaining between them. This CDR3 spans 17 amino acids. The CDR3 nucleotides read TGTGCCAGCAGCCCCGGGGGGGGTCCTAATAGCAATCAGCCCCAGCATTTT. It codes for CASSPGGGPNSNQPQHF.

Worth noting for this clone: Other nucleotide sequences from this sample produce the same CDR3. The chain carries TRBV3-1 (or the pseudogene TRBV3-2) and TRBJ1-2; D is ambiguous. Germline assignment: CDR1 LGHDT and CDR2 YNNKEL (reference sequence). V was trimmed by 1 base and J by 4 bases, leaving 4 bases between them. This CDR3 contains 12 residues. CDR3 residues: CASSQGGYGYTF. The CDR3 region has the DNA TGTGCCAGCAGCCAAGGAGGCTATGGCTACACCTTC.

V usage is TRBV7-8 and J usage is TRBJ2-1; 10 bases align to TRBD1. This CDR3 region has 15 residues. Trimming cost V 1 base and J 5 bases; bases outside gene matches: 2. From germline, CDR1 is SGHVS and CDR2 FQNEAQ. The DNA for the CDR3 is TGTGCCAGCAGCTTAGGGGACAGGGGACACAATGAGCAGTTCTTC. This sequence encodes CASSLGDRGHNEQFF.

This clone has a single count. This chain connects TRBV12-3 or TRBV12-4 to TRBJ1-2; D is perhaps TRBD1 (5 bases). The CDR3 spans 13 residues. V gave up 6 bases and J gave up 7 bases, with 15 bases separating them. CDR3 protein: CASSPQDERGYTF. CDR3 sequence (DNA): TGTGCCAGCAGCCCACAGGATGAGCGTGGCTACACCTTC.

This chain links TRBV21-1 with TRBJ2-1; TRBD2, as called in the table, went unchecked against the DNA. TRBV21-1 is designated a pseudogene. The CDR3 extends over 19 amino acids. The CDR3 reads CASSKEGWRASSSYNEQFF. The CDR3, as DNA: TGTGCCAGCAGCAAAGAGGGATGGCGGGCCTCAAGCTCCTACAATGAGCAGTTCTTC.

The V and J genes are TRBV18 and TRBJ1-1; no definite D call. Germline V gene sequence: CDR1 KGHSH, CDR2 LQKENI. V lost 1 base, J lost 3 bases, and 6 bases lay in between. CDR3 length: 13 residues. The CDR3 is CASSPLVDTEAFF. CDR3 in DNA: TGTGCCAGCTCACCACTAGTGGACACTGAAGCTTTCTTT.

The CDR3 sequence: CASSQRPGVYTF. The CDR3 coding sequence is TGTGCCAGCAGTCAGAGGCCAGGGGTATACACCTTC. The chain recombines TRBV25-1 with TRBJ1-2, with a tentative D call TRBD1 (6 bases). The CDR3 sequence is 12 residues long. The V gene lost 5 bases and the J gene lost 11 bases, with 15 bases spanning the gap. CDR1 is MGHDK, CDR2 SYGVNS, per germline.

CDR3 amino acids: CASGPNTGELFF. DNA of the CDR3: TGTGCCAGCGGGCCGAACACCGGGGAGCTGTTTTTT. The rearrangement joins TRBV6-5 to TRBJ2-2, with no clear D. The CDR3 consists of 12 residues. V dropped 8 bases and J dropped 0 bases, with 4 bases sitting between them. Germline CDR1 and CDR2: MNHEY and SVGAGI.